Here is one T cell receptor beta chain with its context. Its matching antigen is unknown. V lost 6 bases and J lost 6, with 9 bases in between. This CDR3 region has 11 residues. Looked up from germline, CDR1 is MNHEY and CDR2 is SVGAGI. Relapse after autologous stem cell transplantation occurred in every patient, and brentuximab vedotin exposure varied. These data are taken from a study of PD-1 blockade in classical Hodgkin lymphoma. Study-wide findings and caveats: Researchers reported that CD4+ TCR diversity, though not CD8+, rose significantly by C4D1.

Profiling relied on immunoSEQ multiplex PCR, and the TCRdb table lists in-frame clones only, not all of them. This table has just over 25,000 clones, about nine tenths appearing once. The sample was peripheral blood mononuclear cells (PBMCs), taken at baseline. The TCR sequence derives from a human donor with classical Hodgkin lymphoma. The chain recombines TRBV6-5 with TRBJ2-7, with TRBD1 as a possible D gene (5 bases). The CDR3 spells CASRRGPEQYF. For the CDR3, the DNA is TGTGCCAGCAGAAGGGGTCCCGAGCAGTACTTC.